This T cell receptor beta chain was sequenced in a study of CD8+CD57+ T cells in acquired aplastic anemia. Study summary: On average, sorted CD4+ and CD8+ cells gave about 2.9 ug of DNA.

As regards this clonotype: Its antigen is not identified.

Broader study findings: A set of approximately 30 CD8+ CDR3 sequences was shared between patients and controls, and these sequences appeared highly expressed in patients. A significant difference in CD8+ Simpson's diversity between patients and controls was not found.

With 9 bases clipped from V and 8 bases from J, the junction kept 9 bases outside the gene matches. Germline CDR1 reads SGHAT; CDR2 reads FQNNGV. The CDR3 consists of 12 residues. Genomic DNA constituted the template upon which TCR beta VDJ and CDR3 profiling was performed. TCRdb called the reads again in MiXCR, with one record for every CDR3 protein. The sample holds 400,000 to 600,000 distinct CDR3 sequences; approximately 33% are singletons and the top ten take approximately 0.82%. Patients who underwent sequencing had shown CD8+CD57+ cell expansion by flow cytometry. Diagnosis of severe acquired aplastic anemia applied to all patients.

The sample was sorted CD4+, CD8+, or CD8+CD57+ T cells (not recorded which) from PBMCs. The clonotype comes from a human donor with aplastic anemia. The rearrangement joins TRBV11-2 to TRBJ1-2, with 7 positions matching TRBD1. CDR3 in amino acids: CASRGRLGGYTF. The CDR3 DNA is TGTGCCAGTAGGGGGCGCTTGGGCGGCTACACCTTC.